Presented here are 14 T cell receptor beta chains from one specimen sequenced in a study of blood T cells in healthy people across ages. A J-beta primer mix and a sample-barcoded 5' primer were used in a second PCR of roughly 7 to 12 cycles. MiXCR was run by TCRdb on the 5' RACE reads, yielding one entry per CDR3 protein. The sample lists some 1.4 million distinct CDR3 sequences; 42% were seen once. Sample: blood. These TCRs come from a young woman in good health.

The chain employs TRBV2 and TRBJ2-3; 9 bases are a match to TRBD2. V lost 5 bases to trimming and J lost 5 bases; unmatched junction nucleotides: 14. This CDR3 comprises 17 residues. The V gene's germline CDR1 is SNHLY and CDR2 FYNNEI. The CDR3 DNA reads as TGTGCCAGCAGTACCTACGAAGCGGGGGGCACAAAAGATACGCAGTATTTT. It encodes CASSTYEAGGTKDTQYF.

CDR3 nucleotides: TGTGCCAGCAGCAAGGAGGCTCGAGCGGGGGATAACGAGCAGTACTTC. Its protein product is CASSKEARAGDNEQYF. The chain is built from TRBV11-2 and TRBJ2-7, with TRBD2 matching over 8 bases. V was pared by 5 bases and J by 5 bases, with 14 bases of the junction left unmatched. Germline CDR1 and CDR2: SGHAT and FQNNGV. The length of the CDR3 is 16 residues. The variable domain in full, completed from reference TRBV11-2 and TRBJ2-7, reads EAGVAQSPRYKIIEKRQSVAFWCNPISGHATLYWYQQILGQGPKLLIQFQNNGVVDDSQLPKDRFSAERLKGVDSTLKIQPAKLEDSAVYLCASSKEARAGDNEQYFGPGTRLTVT.

This clonotype was detected a few times. The V call is TRBV9, the J call TRBJ2-1; TRBD1 might be the D (7 bases). The germline CDR1 and CDR2 sequences are SGDLS and YYNGEE. Trimming removed 1 base at V and 14 bases at J, with 19 bases between. The CDR3 is 14 amino acids. The CDR3 here is CASSVPPQGGHKFF. The CDR3 coding sequence is TGTGCCAGCAGCGTACCTCCCCAGGGGGGTCATAAGTTCTTC.

This chain joins TRBV15 and TRBJ1-6, with D uncertain. V was trimmed by 1 base and J by 9 bases, leaving 7 bases between them. Per germline, CDR1 LNHNV and CDR2 YYDKDF (reference sequence). The CDR3 is made up of 13 amino acids. CDR3 residues: CATSRASTSPLHF. Here the CDR3 DNA reads TGTGCCACCAGCAGAGCATCGACTTCACCCCTCCACTTT. Full variable domain (remainder filled in from reference TRBV15 and TRBJ1-6): DAMVIQNPRYQVTQFGKPVTLSCSQTLNHNVMYWYQQKSSQAPKLLFHYYDKDFNNEADTPDNFQSRRPNTSFCFLDIRSPGLGDTAMYLCATSRASTSPLHFGNGTRLTVT.

This chain uses TRBV3-1 with TRBJ1-2; 7 bases are a match to TRBD1. Trimming took 4 bases from V and 1 from J; bases not matched to a gene: 12. The germline V gene has CDR1 LGHDT and CDR2 YNNKEL (reference sequence). This CDR3 comprises 17 residues. CDR3 DNA sequence: TGTGCCAGCAGCCCTACGGGACAGCTAGTCAATAACTATGGCTACACCTTC. Protein sequence: CASSPTGQLVNNYGYTF.

The sample holds a few counts of this clonotype. This rearrangement joins TRBV7-9 to TRBJ2-2; D unclear. Per germline, CDR1 SEHNR and CDR2 FQNEAQ (reference sequence). The CDR3 extends over 15 amino acids. Trimming took off 5 bases at V and 3 bases at J, with 13 bases between the two ends. The CDR3 loop reads CASSLGRSYTGELFF. The CDR3 nucleotides are TGTGCCAGCAGCCTTGGACGGTCGTACACCGGGGAGCTGTTTTTT.

This chain links TRBV3-1 with TRBJ2-3; a possible D gene is TRBD1 (6 bases). The CDR3 extends over 15 amino acids. Germline-derived CDR1 and CDR2 are LGHDT and YNNKEL (reference sequence). Between the trimmed V and J ends, which lost 4 bases and 5 bases, there was a span of 16 bases. The CDR3 DNA follows: TGTGCCAGCAGCCTGGCGGGCCTAGGGGGAGATACGCAGTATTTT. This translates into CASSLAGLGGDTQYF.

This clonotype was seen more than once but under ten times. The chain carries TRBV7-8 and TRBJ2-7; 7 bases fit TRBD2. CDR1 and CDR2 (germline): SGHVS, FQNEAQ. The CDR3 runs to 16 residues. With V trimmed by 0 bases and J by 0 bases, 5 bases remained unmatched. The CDR3 DNA reads as TGTGCCAGCAGCTTAGCGGCCAGGGAGGGCTCCTACGAGCAGTACTTC. Protein product: CASSLAAREGSYEQYF. The full variable domain, its missing parts supplied by reference TRBV7-8 and TRBJ2-7, is GAGVSQSPRYKVAKRGQDVALRCDPISGHVSLFWYQQALGQGPEFLTYFQNEAQLDKSGLPSDRFFAERPEGSVSTLKIQRTQQEDSAVYLCASSLAAREGSYEQYFGPGTRLTVT.

CDR3 protein: CASTRGAHEQYF. CDR3 DNA sequence: TGTGCCAGCACGAGGGGGGCCCACGAGCAGTACTTC. This rearrangement joins TRBV6-6 to TRBJ2-7; D tentatively fits TRBD1 or TRBD2 (6 bases each). Per the germline V gene, CDR1 is MNHNY and CDR2 is SVGAGI (reference sequence). V was shortened by 7 bases and J by 5 bases, with 12 bases between the two germline ends. The CDR3 runs to 12 residues.

The chain is built from TRBV7-9 and TRBJ2-3; D might be TRBD1 (6 bases). The CDR3 has 16 residues. Germline V CDR1 and CDR2: SEHNR, FQNEAQ (reference sequence). V lost 2 bases and J 2 bases, leaving 14 bases between the germline ends. CDR3 DNA: TGTGCCAGCAGCTTATCAGGGGCCCTCCCCACAGATACGCAGTATTTT. Protein product: CASSLSGALPTDTQYF.

This clonotype was counted a few times. The CDR3 sequence is CASRVDRGRVDEQFF. The CDR3 DNA reads as TGTGCCAGCAGAGTCGACAGGGGCAGGGTCGATGAGCAGTTCTTC. The chain couples TRBV6-1 to TRBJ2-1, with 8 bases identical to TRBD1. V shed 6 bases and J 8 bases; nucleotides not matched to a gene: 12. CDR1 MNHNS and CDR2 SASEGT come from the germline V gene. CDR3 size: 15 residues.

This clonotype was detected only a few times. The gene calls are TRBV7-9 and TRBJ2-1; no clear D. The CDR3 extends over 13 amino acids. Trimming left V 6 bases short and J 6 bases short, with 12 bases between. In germline, CDR1 is SEHNR, CDR2 FQNEAQ (reference sequence). The CDR3 protein is CASSRNQGNEQFF. The DNA for the CDR3 is TGTGCCAGCAGTCGTAACCAAGGCAATGAGCAGTTCTTC.

This clonotype was observed a handful of times. This chain uses TRBV5-1 with TRBJ2-7; no firm D call. Trimming removed 0 bases from V and 2 bases from J, with 12 bases in between. The germline V gene encodes CDR1 SGHRS and CDR2 YFSETQ. The CDR3 has 15 residues. The CDR3 loop reads CASSLAGDGPYEQYF. In nucleotides, the CDR3 is TGCGCCAGCAGCTTGGCCGGAGACGGGCCCTACGAGCAGTACTTC.

This clonotype was seen a few times. The chain couples TRBV2 to TRBJ2-1, with 10 positions matching TRBD2. Germline-derived CDR1 and CDR2 are SNHLY and FYNNEI. The trim removed 4 bases at V and 10 bases at J, leaving 7 bases unmatched. This CDR3 contains 14 residues. CDR3 DNA: TGTGCCAGCAGTGGGACTAGCGGTACCTACGAGCAGTTCTTC. This sequence encodes CASSGTSGTYEQFF. The full variable domain, completed using reference TRBV2 and TRBJ2-1, is EPEVTQTPSHQVTQMGQEVILRCVPISNHLYFYWYRQILGQKVEFLVSFYNNEISEKSEIFDDQFSVERPDGSNFTLKIRSTKLEDSAMYFCASSGTSGTYEQFFGPGTRLTVL.